The subject of this entry is one TCR beta chain. What it recognizes is unknown. The sample originates from a study of cytomegalovirus exposure and HLA in healthy donors. The V gene end was trimmed by 5 bases and the J gene end by 9 bases; junction bases not matched to a gene: 13. The CDR3 runs to 16 residues. Germline V gives CDR1 MDHEN, CDR2 SYDVKM. Amplification used 60 Vbeta primers and 13 Jbeta primers. Using immunoSEQ multiplex PCR, the repertoire was profiled, and TCRdb retains in-frame clones only, with some absent. The data show more than 150,000 clones, with 80% seen just once and approximately 6% held by the top ten. Study-level points and caveats: Of the V segments, some could not be distinguished, including TRBV6-2 and TRBV6-3, and were excluded. Rare TCR sequences predominated, though certain public TCRs were found in many donors. Among TCR beta chains, those listed as cytomegalovirus-associated numbered roughly 150.

V and J are TRBV28 and TRBJ2-1; 10 nucleotides align to TRBD2. The sequenced sample was PBMCs. This receptor was identified in a middle-aged man in good health and CMV-seropositive. The CDR3 reads CASSPWAAGGHTEQFF. As DNA, the CDR3 is TGTGCCAGCAGTCCTTGGGCAGCGGGGGGGCACACTGAGCAGTTCTTC.